Described below is a single T cell receptor beta chain sequence and its context. Its target is unknown. This record comes from a study of T cells in Graves' hyperthyroidism and ophthalmopathy. Amplification of TCR beta CDR3 regions was performed using RNA transcripts as template. The HTBI primer set was used in a first-round RT-PCR of the TCR CDR3. TCRdb itself ran the multiplex PCR reads through MiXCR, one entry per CDR3 protein. The table has hundreds of thousands of distinct CDR3 sequences, roughly 14% seen once. V was shortened by 10 bases and J by 2 bases, with 9 bases between the two germline ends. CDR3 length: 12 amino acids. CDR1 is MNHNS and CDR2 is SASEGT in the germline V gene. Study conclusions and caveats: Also found in blood were most expanded thyroid clonotypes above 0.001.

Ophthalmopathy cases met thresholds of Clinical Activity Score at least 3, NOSPECS grade at least 4 and duration under 3 months. The chain has TRBV6-1 and TRBJ1-3; D ambiguous. This receptor was identified in a young man with Graves' ophthalmopathy. Sequencing was performed on blood. CDR3 sequence (DNA): TGTGCCACCGGGAGGGCTGGAAACACCATATATTTT. This translates into CATGRAGNTIYF.